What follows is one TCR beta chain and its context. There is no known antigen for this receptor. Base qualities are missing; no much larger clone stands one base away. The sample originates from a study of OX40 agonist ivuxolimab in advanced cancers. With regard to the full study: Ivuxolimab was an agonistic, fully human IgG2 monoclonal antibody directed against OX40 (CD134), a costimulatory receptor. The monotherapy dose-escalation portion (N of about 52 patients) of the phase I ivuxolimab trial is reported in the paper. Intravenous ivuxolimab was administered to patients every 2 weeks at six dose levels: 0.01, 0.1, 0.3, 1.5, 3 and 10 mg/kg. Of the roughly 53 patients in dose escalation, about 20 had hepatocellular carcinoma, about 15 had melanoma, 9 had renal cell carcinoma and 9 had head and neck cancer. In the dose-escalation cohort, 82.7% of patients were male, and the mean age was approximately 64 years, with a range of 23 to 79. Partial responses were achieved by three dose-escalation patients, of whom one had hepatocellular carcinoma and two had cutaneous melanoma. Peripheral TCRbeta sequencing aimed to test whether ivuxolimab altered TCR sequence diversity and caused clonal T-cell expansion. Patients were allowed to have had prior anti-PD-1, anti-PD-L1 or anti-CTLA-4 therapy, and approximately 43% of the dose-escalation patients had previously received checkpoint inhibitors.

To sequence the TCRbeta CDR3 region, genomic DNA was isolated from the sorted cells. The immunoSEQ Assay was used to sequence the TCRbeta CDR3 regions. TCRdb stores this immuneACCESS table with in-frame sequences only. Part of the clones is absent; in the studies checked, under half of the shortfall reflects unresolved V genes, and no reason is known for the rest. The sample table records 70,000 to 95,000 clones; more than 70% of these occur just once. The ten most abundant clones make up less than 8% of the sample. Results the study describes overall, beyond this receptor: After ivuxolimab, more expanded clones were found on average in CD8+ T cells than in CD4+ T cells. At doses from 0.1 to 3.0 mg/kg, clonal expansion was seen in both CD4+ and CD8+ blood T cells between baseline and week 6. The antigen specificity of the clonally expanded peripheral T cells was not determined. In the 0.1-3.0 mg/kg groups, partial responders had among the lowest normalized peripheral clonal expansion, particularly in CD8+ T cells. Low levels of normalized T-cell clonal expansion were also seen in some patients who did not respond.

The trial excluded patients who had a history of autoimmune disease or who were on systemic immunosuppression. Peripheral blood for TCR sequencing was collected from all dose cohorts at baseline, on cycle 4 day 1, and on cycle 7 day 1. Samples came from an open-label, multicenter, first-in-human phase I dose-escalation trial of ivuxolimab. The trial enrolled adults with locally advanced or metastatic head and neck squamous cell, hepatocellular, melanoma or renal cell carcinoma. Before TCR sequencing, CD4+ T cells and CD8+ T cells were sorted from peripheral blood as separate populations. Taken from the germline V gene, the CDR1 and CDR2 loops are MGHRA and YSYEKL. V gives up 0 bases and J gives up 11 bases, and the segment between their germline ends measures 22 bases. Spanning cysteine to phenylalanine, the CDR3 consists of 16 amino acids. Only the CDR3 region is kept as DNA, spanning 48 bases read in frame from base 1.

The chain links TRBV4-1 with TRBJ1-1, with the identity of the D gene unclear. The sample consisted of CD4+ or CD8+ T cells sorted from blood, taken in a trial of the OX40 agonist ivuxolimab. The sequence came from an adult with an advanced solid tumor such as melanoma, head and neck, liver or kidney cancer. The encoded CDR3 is CASSQDRDMPIRGAFF. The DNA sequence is TGCGCCAGCAGCCAAGATCGAGACATGCCGATCCGTGGGGCTTTCTTT.